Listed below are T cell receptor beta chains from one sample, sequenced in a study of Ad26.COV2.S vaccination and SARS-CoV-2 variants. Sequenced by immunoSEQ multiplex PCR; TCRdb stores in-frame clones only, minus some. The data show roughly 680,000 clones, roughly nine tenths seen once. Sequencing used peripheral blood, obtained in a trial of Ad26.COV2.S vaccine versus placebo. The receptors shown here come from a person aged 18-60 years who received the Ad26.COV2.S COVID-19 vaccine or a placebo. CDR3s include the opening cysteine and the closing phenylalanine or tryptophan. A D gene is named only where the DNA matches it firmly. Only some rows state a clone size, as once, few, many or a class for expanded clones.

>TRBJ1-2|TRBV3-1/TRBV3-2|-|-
CASSQCPATPSAF
TGTGCCAGCAGCCAATGCCCAGCGACACCAAGTGCCTTC
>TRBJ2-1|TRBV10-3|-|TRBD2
CAIKGGGRADEQFF
TGTGCCATCAAGGGCGGCGGGAGGGCGGATGAGCAGTTCTTC
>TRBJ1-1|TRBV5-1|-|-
CASSSPRTGNTEAFF
TGCGCCAGCAGCTCCCCGCGCACAGGGAACACTGAAGCTTTCTTT
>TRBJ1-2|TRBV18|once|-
CASSSFREHRPGGYGYTF
TGTGCCAGCTCATCCTTCCGGGAGCACAGGCCTGGAGGCTATGGCTACACCTTC
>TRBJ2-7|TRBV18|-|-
CASSPVGGQTYEQYF
TGTGCCAGCTCCCCAGTAGGGGGTCAGACCTACGAGCAGTACTTC
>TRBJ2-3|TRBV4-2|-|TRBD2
CASSKGLAGVTDTQYF
TGTGCCAGCAGCAAGGGACTAGCGGGGGTCACAGATACGCAGTATTTT
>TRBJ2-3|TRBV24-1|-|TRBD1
CATSDSRTGERADTQYF
TGTGCCACCAGTGATTCCAGGACAGGGGAACGGGCAGATACGCAGTATTTT
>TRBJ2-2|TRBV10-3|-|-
CAISAGRGTGELFF
TGTGCCATCAGTGCGGGACGGGGCACCGGGGAGCTGTTTTTT
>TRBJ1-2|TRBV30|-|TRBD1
CAWTVTGLGGGYTF
TGTGCCTGGACTGTGACAGGGCTTGGTGGTGGCTACACCTTC
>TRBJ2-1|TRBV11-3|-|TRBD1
CASSPTGWDEQFF
TGTGCCAGCAGCCCGACAGGGTGGGATGAGCAGTTCTTC
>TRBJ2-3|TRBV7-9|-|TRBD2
CATLAGARGTDTQYF
TGTGCCACCCTAGCGGGGGCTAGGGGCACAGATACGCAGTATTTT
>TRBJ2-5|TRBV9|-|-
CASSVRSGSSQTQYF
TGTGCCAGCAGCGTAAGATCCGGGAGTTCACAGACCCAGTACTTC
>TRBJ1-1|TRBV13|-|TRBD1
CASSLKKTGWVTEAFF
TGTGCCAGCAGCTTAAAAAAGACAGGGTGGGTTACTGAAGCTTTCTTT
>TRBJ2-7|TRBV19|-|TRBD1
CASSTGTGVYEQYF
TGTGCCAGTAGTACCGGGACAGGGGTCTACGAGCAGTACTTC
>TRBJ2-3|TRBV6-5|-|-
CASQTGDFTDTQYF
TGTGCCAGCCAGACAGGCGATTTCACAGATACGCAGTATTTT
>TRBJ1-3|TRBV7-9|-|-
CASSLQGSSGNTIYF
TGTGCCAGCAGCTTACAGGGGAGCTCTGGAAACACCATATATTTT
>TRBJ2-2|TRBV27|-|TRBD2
CASSKLAAMSTGELFF
TGTGCCAGCAGTAAACTAGCGGCTATGAGCACCGGGGAGCTGTTTTTT
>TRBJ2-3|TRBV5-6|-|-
CASSFDWASDTQYF
TGTGCCAGCAGCTTCGACTGGGCATCAGATACGCAGTATTTT
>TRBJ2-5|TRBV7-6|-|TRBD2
CASSFSTPRTSGLQETQYF
TGTGCCAGCAGCTTCTCAACCCCCAGGACTAGCGGGCTCCAAGAGACCCAGTACTTC
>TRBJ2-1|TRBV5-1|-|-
CASSSGPGVNEQFF
TGCGCCAGCAGCTCAGGGCCAGGGGTCAATGAGCAGTTCTTC
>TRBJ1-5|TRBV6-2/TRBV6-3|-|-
CASSYLSNQPQHF
TGTGCCAGCAGTTACTTAAGCAATCAGCCCCAGCATTTT
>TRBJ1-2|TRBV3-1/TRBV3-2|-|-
CASSPQGIYGYTF
TGTGCCAGCAGTCCCCAGGGGATCTATGGCTACACCTTC
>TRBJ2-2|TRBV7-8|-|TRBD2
CASLGLAGATGELFF
TGTGCCAGCTTAGGACTAGCGGGAGCCACCGGGGAGCTGTTTTTT
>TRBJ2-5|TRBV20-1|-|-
CSVRDQETQYF
TGCAGTGTCAGAGACCAAGAGACCCAGTACTTC
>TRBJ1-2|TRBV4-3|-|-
CASSQDLYGEPSRGYTF
TGCGCCAGCAGCCAAGATCTTTACGGAGAACCTTCACGTGGCTACACCTTC
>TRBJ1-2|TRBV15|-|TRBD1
CATTGGERGYTF
TGTGCCACCACAGGGGGAGAGAGAGGCTACACCTTC
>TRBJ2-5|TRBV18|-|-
CASSPRVRAGETQYF
TGTGCCAGCTCACCACGTGTCAGGGCCGGCGAGACCCAGTACTTC
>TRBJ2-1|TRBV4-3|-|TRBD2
CASSQDVSGDYNEQFF
TGCGCCAGCAGCCAAGATGTCAGCGGGGACTACAATGAGCAGTTCTTC
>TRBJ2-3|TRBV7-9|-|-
CASSFNRITDTQYF
TGTGCCAGCAGCTTTAATAGGATCACAGATACGCAGTATTTT
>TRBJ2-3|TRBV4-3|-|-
CASSPGTLTDTQYF
TGCGCCAGCAGCCCCGGGACTCTCACAGATACGCAGTATTTT
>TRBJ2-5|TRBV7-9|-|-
CASSSHSREETQYF
TGTGCCAGCAGCTCCCATAGTAGGGAAGAGACCCAGTACTTC
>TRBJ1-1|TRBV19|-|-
CASSLGLNTEAFF
TGTGCCAGTAGTTTGGGCTTAAACACTGAAGCTTTCTTT
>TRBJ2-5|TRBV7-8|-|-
CASSPEAGRAQYF
TGTGCCAGCAGCCCCGAAGCCGGGCGGGCCCAGTACTTC
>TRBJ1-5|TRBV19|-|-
CASTDSNQPQHF
TGTGCCAGTACGGACAGCAATCAGCCCCAGCATTTT
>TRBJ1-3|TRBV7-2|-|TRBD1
CASSPDRSRNTIYF
TGTGCCAGCAGCCCGGACAGGAGTAGAAACACCATATATTTT
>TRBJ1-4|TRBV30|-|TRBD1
CAWSRDSTEKLFF
TGTGCCTGGAGCCGGGACAGTACGGAAAAACTGTTTTTT
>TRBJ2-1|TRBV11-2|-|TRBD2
CASSRRLAGGLWYEQFF
TGTGCCAGCAGCCGCAGACTAGCGGGGGGGCTATGGTATGAGCAGTTCTTC
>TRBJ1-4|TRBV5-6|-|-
CASSSLATNEKLFF
TGTGCCAGCAGTTCACTTGCAACTAATGAAAAACTGTTTTTT
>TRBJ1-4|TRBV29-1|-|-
CSVESTTNEKLFF
TGCAGCGTTGAGTCAACAACTAATGAAAAACTGTTTTTT
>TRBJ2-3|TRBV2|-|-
CASSLGGGVPDTQYF
TGTGCCAGCAGTTTAGGAGGAGGGGTCCCAGATACGCAGTATTTT
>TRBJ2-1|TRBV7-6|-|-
CASSANPVWRGNEQFF
TGTGCCAGCAGCGCTAACCCCGTCTGGCGGGGCAATGAGCAGTTCTTC
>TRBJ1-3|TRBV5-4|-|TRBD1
CASSFRQGRSGNTIYF
TGTGCCAGCAGCTTCCGACAGGGTCGCTCTGGAAACACCATATATTTT
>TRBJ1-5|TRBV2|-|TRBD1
CASSLDRVDQPQHF
TGTGCCAGCAGCCTTGACAGGGTCGATCAGCCCCAGCATTTT
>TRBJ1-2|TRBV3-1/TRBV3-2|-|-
CASSQTPIYGYTF
TGTGCCAGCAGTCAGACACCAATCTATGGCTACACCTTC
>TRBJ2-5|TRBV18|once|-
CASSPRVIHQETQYF
TGTGCCAGCTCACCACGTGTAATCCATCAAGAGACCCAGTACTTC
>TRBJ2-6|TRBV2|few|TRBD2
CASSARGSGGSSGANVLTF
TGTGCCAGCAGTGCCCGGGGTAGCGGGGGCTCCTCTGGGGCCAACGTCCTGACTTTC
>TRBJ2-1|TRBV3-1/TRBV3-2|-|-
CASSLGLWRGPYNEQFF
TGTGCCAGCAGCCTTGGGTTGTGGCGGGGGCCCTACAATGAGCAGTTCTTC
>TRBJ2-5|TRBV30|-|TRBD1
CAWTRGLQTQYF
TGTGCCTGGACCAGGGGGCTCCAGACCCAGTACTTC
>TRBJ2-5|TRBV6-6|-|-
CASSYPGTPVQETQYF
TGTGCCAGCAGTTACCCCGGGACACCGGTCCAAGAGACCCAGTACTTC
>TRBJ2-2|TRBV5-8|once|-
CASSLTGYTGELFF
TGTGCCAGCAGCTTGACCGGATACACCGGGGAGCTGTTTTTT
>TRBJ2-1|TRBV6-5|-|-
CASRGPANEQFF
TGTGCCAGCAGGGGGCCTGCAAATGAGCAGTTCTTC
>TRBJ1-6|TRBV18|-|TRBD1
CASSLPGTGINSPLHF
TGTGCCAGCTCACTTCCCGGGACAGGGATTAATTCACCCCTCCACTTT
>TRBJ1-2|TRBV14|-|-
CASSQAKGTYGYTF
TGTGCCAGCAGCCAAGCGAAGGGAACCTATGGCTACACCTTC
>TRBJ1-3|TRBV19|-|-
CASSMGQGMTGNTIYF
TGTGCCAGTAGTATGGGGCAGGGGATGACTGGAAACACCATATATTTT
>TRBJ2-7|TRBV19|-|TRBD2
CASSIVASGSSYEQYF
TGTGCCAGTAGTATAGTAGCTAGCGGGAGCTCCTACGAGCAGTACTTC